Listed here are 25 T cell receptor beta chains from one sample, sequenced in a study of Tregs in tolerant kidney transplant recipients. TCRdb's table, derived via immunoSEQ multiplex PCR, lists solely in-frame clones and lacks some. The sample lists around 16,000 clones, roughly 92% occurring once. Specimen: CD8+ T cells from blood. All receptors derive from a human donor in good health.

The gene calls are TRBV7-9 and TRBJ1-6, with a weak D call TRBD1 (6 bases). This CDR3 has 12 residues. Looked up from germline, CDR1 is SEHNR and CDR2 is FQNEAQ (reference sequence). V dropped 9 bases and J dropped 4 bases, with 7 bases sitting between them. The CDR3 DNA follows: TGTGCCAGTGGACAGTATAATTCACCCCTCCACTTT. Translated: CASGQYNSPLHF.

The chain couples TRBV7-2 to TRBJ1-1; D remains ambiguous. The V and J ends lost 1 base and 4 bases respectively, with 7 bases between them. CDR3 length: 13 amino acids. CDR1 is SGHTA, CDR2 FQGNSA, per germline. The CDR3 spells CASSLGFGTEAFF. Here the CDR3 DNA reads TGTGCCAGCAGCTTAGGTTTTGGCACTGAAGCTTTCTTT. The full variable domain, completed using reference TRBV7-2 and TRBJ1-1, is GAGVSQSPSNKVTEKGKDVELRCDPISGHTALYWYRQSLGQGLEFLIYFQGNSAPDKSGLPSDRFSAERTGGSVSTLTIQRTQQEDSAVYLCASSLGFGTEAFFGQGTRLTVV.

The CDR3 here is CASSGGLIQETQYF. The CDR3, as DNA: TGTGCCAGCAGTGGGGGACTCATACAAGAGACCCAGTACTTC. V is TRBV27 and J is TRBJ2-5, with TRBD2 as a possible D gene (6 bases). The V gene's germline CDR1 is MNHEY and CDR2 SMNVEV (reference sequence). CDR3 size: 14 residues. Trimming took off 5 bases at V and 2 bases at J, with 12 bases between the two ends.

The chain has TRBV2 and TRBJ2-1; 7 bases align to TRBD2. Germline lookup yields CDR1 SNHLY and CDR2 FYNNEI. CDR3 size: 16 residues. The J segment lost 1 base and the V segment lost 3 bases, leaving 6 bases of the junction unmatched. The CDR3 DNA reads as TGTGCCAGCAGTGAGGGTTGGGGGGGATCCTACAATGAGCAGTTCTTC. Protein: CASSEGWGGSYNEQFF. The full variable domain, its missing parts supplied by reference TRBV2 and TRBJ2-1, is EPEVTQTPSHQVTQMGQEVILRCVPISNHLYFYWYRQILGQKVEFLVSFYNNEISEKSEIFDDQFSVERPDGSNFTLKIRSTKLEDSAMYFCASSEGWGGSYNEQFFGPGTRLTVL.

The rearrangement joins TRBV19 to TRBJ2-7; 9 bases fit TRBD2. Germline assignment: CDR1 LNHDA and CDR2 SQIVND (reference sequence). V trimming: 5 bases; J trimming: 1 base; junction bases outside the gene matches: 6. The CDR3 length is 15 residues. CDR3 sequence reads: CASSHLAGPSYEQYF. Written as DNA, the CDR3 is TGTGCCAGTAGTCACCTAGCGGGACCTTCCTACGAGCAGTACTTC.

The chain employs TRBV7-9 and TRBJ2-3; 9 nucleotides agree with TRBD2. This CDR3 has 15 amino acids. Germline CDR1 is SEHNR and CDR2 is FQNEAQ (reference sequence). V shed 10 bases and J 0 bases; nucleotides not matched to a gene: 8. DNA for the CDR3: TGTGCCACCCTTACTACTAGCGGGAGCACAGATACGCAGTATTTT. Protein product: CATLTTSGSTDTQYF.

The V gene is TRBV11-2, the J gene TRBJ1-4; TRBD1 agrees at 10 bases. This CDR3 spans 15 amino acids. Germline CDR1 and CDR2: SGHAT and FQNNGV. The V and J ends lost 4 bases and 7 bases, in that order; junction bases with no gene match: 6. CDR3 nucleotide sequence: TGTGCCAGCAGCTCGACAGGGGGCGAGGGTGAAAAACTGTTTTTT. Translation: CASSSTGGEGEKLFF. Full variable domain (missing parts from reference TRBV11-2 and TRBJ1-4): EAGVAQSPRYKIIEKRQSVAFWCNPISGHATLYWYQQILGQGPKLLIQFQNNGVVDDSQLPKDRFSAERLKGVDSTLKIQPAKLEDSAVYLCASSSTGGEGEKLFFGSGTQLSVL.

The CDR3 DNA reads as TGCGCCAGCAGCCGAGAGGGACTGGACAATGAGCAGTTCTTC. It specifies CASSREGLDNEQFF. The V and J genes are TRBV4-3 and TRBJ2-1; TRBD2 might be the D (6 bases). The CDR3 is 14 residues long. Germline V gene sequence: CDR1 LGHNA, CDR2 YSLEER. V lost 4 bases and J 5 bases, leaving 12 bases between the germline ends.

The chain combines TRBV4-1 with TRBJ1-5; D unclear. Germline V gives CDR1 MGHRA, CDR2 YSYEKL. V was cut by 3 bases and J by 1 base, with 4 bases left in between. This CDR3 has 13 amino acids. The CDR3 DNA sequence: TGCGCCAGCAGCCAGGGCAGCAATCAGCCCCAGCATTTT. Translated: CASSQGSNQPQHF.

This chain joins TRBV5-6 and TRBJ1-2; 8 nucleotides agree with TRBD1. Unmatched junction bases numbered 5, after V lost 0 bases and J lost 4 bases. CDR1 and CDR2 from the germline V gene are SGHDT and YYEEEE. This CDR3 spans 15 amino acids. CDR3 nucleotides: TGTGCCAGCAGCTTGGGGACAGGGAATCCCTATGGCTACACCTTC. Protein product: CASSLGTGNPYGYTF.

This chain connects TRBV30 to TRBJ2-1; TRBD2 might be the D (6 bases). Germline V gene lookup returns CDR1 GTSNPN and CDR2 SVGIG (reference sequence). The length of the CDR3 is 14 residues. The V and J ends lost 2 bases and 9 bases respectively, with 17 bases between them. The CDR3 spells CAWSFRLGLSEQFF. CDR3 nucleotides: TGTGCCTGGAGTTTCCGGCTGGGACTCAGTGAGCAGTTCTTC. The complete variable domain, with remaining parts taken from reference TRBV30 and TRBJ2-1, reads SQTIHQWPATLVQPVGSPLSLECTVEGTSNPNLYWYRQAAGRGLQLLFYSVGIGQISSEVPQNLSASRPQDRQFILSSKKLLLSDSGFYLCAWSFRLGLSEQFFGPGTRLTVL.

This chain links TRBV27 with TRBJ1-1; D unresolved. Per germline, CDR1 MNHEY and CDR2 SMNVEV (reference sequence). This CDR3 has 15 amino acids. V was trimmed by 4 bases and J by 1 base, leaving 13 bases between them. The CDR3 loop is CASSYGMGRNTEAFF. The CDR3 region has the DNA TGTGCCAGCAGTTATGGTATGGGGAGGAACACTGAAGCTTTCTTT.

The chain has TRBV20-1 and TRBJ2-1; no definite D call. Germline CDR1 is DFQATT and CDR2 is SNEGSKA (reference sequence). CDR3 length: 10 residues. Trimming stripped 6 bases from V and 10 bases from J, with 10 bases between. As DNA, the CDR3 is TGCAGTGCCCATGAATTAGAGCAGTTCTTC. This encodes CSAHELEQFF.

The chain employs TRBV11-2 and TRBJ2-7; 7 bases are a match to TRBD2. CDR1 and CDR2 from the germline V gene are SGHAT and FQNNGV. This CDR3 is built from 14 residues. With 1 base clipped from V and 2 bases from J, the junction kept 2 bases outside the gene matches. CDR3 residues: CASSLGAGAYEQYF. The CDR3 DNA sequence: TGTGCCAGCAGCTTAGGTGCGGGGGCCTACGAGCAGTACTTC.

The chain carries TRBV27 and TRBJ2-7, with no clear D. Trimming removed 5 bases from V and 2 bases from J, with 10 bases in between. The CDR3 is 13 residues long. Germline CDR1 MNHEY, CDR2 SMNVEV (reference sequence). The CDR3: CASSLLSTYEQYF. Written as DNA, the CDR3 is TGTGCCAGCAGTCTCCTTTCAACCTACGAGCAGTACTTC.

The V call is TRBV27, the J call TRBJ2-2, with D possibly matching TRBD2 (7 bases). The CDR3 is 16 amino acids. In germline, CDR1 is MNHEY, CDR2 SMNVEV (reference sequence). The V gene lost 2 bases and the J gene lost 1 base, with 11 bases spanning the gap. The CDR3 spells CASSLRGAGNTGELFF. CDR3 nucleotide sequence: TGTGCCAGCAGTTTACGGGGGGCAGGGAACACCGGGGAGCTGTTTTTT.

The chain joins TRBV19 to TRBJ1-1; a weak D match, TRBD1 (5 bases). The V gene's germline CDR1 is LNHDA and CDR2 SQIVND (reference sequence). The CDR3 is 13 amino acids. Trimming stripped 5 bases from V and 4 bases from J, with 11 bases between. The CDR3 spells CASSAQGSTEAFF. DNA for the CDR3: TGTGCCAGTAGTGCTCAGGGAAGCACTGAAGCTTTCTTT.

The rearrangement joins TRBV29-1 to TRBJ2-3; 8 nucleotides align to TRBD2. The junction had 19 bases not matched to a gene; V was cut back by 3 bases and J by 2 bases. This CDR3 comprises 19 residues. Looked up from germline, CDR1 is SQVTM and CDR2 is ANQGSEA. The chain's CDR3 is CSVDQVGRAFPHHTDTQYF. The CDR3 DNA reads TGCAGCGTTGATCAGGTCGGGAGGGCCTTTCCCCACCACACAGATACGCAGTATTTT.

The chain has TRBV5-4 and TRBJ2-1, with D hard to call. This CDR3 spans 14 amino acids. Germline V lookup: CDR1 SGHNT, CDR2 YYREEE (reference sequence). The V and J ends lost 0 bases and 6 bases respectively, with 10 bases between them. The CDR3 spells CASSLVGFSNEQFF. As DNA, the CDR3 is TGTGCCAGCAGCTTGGTGGGATTCAGCAATGAGCAGTTCTTC.

The gene calls are TRBV7-8 and TRBJ1-5; D remains unclear. V lost 4 bases and J 1 base, leaving 11 bases between the germline ends. Germline assignment: CDR1 SGHVS and CDR2 FQNEAQ. The CDR3 totals 15 residues. DNA of the CDR3: TGTGCCAGCAGCTACGACGACGGGAGCAATCAGCCCCAGCATTTT. It specifies CASSYDDGSNQPQHF.

The rearrangement joins TRBV5-6 to TRBJ2-5; 14 bases match TRBD2. CDR3 length: 17 residues. Germline assignment: CDR1 SGHDT and CDR2 YYEEEE. The V and J ends lost 0 bases and 3 bases, in that order; junction bases with no gene match: 4. CDR3 loop: CASSLEGGLAGEETQYF. The CDR3, as DNA: TGTGCCAGCAGCTTGGAGGGGGGACTAGCGGGAGAAGAGACCCAGTACTTC.

This chain joins TRBV11-3 and TRBJ2-3; 11 bases are a match to TRBD2. J gave up 5 bases and V 10 bases, and 14 bases lay outside the gene matches. Germline V gene data show CDR1 as SGHNT and CDR2 as YENEEA. This CDR3 comprises 16 residues. The CDR3 sequence is CATAGSPLAGVDTQYF. As DNA, the CDR3 is TGTGCCACCGCCGGGTCCCCACTAGCGGGAGTAGATACGCAGTATTTT.

CDR3 in amino acids: CASSQGNRPHEQYF. The CDR3 region has the DNA TGTGCCAGCAGCCAAGGGAACAGGCCCCACGAGCAGTACTTC. The V and J genes are TRBV14 and TRBJ2-7; the D gene is possibly TRBD1 (5 bases). The V and J ends lost 1 base and 5 bases respectively, with 12 bases between them. The germline V gene encodes CDR1 SGHDN and CDR2 FVKESK. There are 14 residues in the CDR3.

This chain links TRBV27 with TRBJ2-2; D not certain. CDR3 length: 12 residues. The germline V gene encodes CDR1 MNHEY and CDR2 SMNVEV (reference sequence). Trimming cost V 3 bases and J 10 bases, with 9 bases left between them. CDR3 bases: TGTGCCAGCAGTTTTGGGCCGCCGGAGCTGTTTTTT. Its protein is CASSFGPPELFF.

The chain couples TRBV7-2 to TRBJ1-5, with D uncertain. Germline CDR1 and CDR2: SGHTA and FQGNSA. There are 17 residues in the CDR3. V gave up 1 base and J gave up 0 bases, with 13 bases separating them. The DNA for the CDR3 is TGTGCCAGCAGCTTAGGGGTAGACTATTATAGCAATCAGCCCCAGCATTTT. Translating it yields CASSLGVDYYSNQPQHF.